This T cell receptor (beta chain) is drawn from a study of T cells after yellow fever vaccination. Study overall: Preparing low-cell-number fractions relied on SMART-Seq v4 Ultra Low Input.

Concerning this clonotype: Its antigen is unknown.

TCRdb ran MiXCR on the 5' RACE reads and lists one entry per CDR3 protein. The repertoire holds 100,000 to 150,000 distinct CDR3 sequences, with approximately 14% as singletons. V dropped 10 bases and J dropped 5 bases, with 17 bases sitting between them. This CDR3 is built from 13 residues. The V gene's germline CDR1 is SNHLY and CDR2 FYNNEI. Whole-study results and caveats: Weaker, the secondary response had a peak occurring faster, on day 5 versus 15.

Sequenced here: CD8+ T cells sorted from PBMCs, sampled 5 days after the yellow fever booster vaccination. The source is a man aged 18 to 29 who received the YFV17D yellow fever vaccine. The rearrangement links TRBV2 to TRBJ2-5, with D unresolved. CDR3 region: CATPGEVLETQYF. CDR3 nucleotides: TGTGCCACCCCGGGCGAAGTTTTGGAGACCCAGTACTTC.